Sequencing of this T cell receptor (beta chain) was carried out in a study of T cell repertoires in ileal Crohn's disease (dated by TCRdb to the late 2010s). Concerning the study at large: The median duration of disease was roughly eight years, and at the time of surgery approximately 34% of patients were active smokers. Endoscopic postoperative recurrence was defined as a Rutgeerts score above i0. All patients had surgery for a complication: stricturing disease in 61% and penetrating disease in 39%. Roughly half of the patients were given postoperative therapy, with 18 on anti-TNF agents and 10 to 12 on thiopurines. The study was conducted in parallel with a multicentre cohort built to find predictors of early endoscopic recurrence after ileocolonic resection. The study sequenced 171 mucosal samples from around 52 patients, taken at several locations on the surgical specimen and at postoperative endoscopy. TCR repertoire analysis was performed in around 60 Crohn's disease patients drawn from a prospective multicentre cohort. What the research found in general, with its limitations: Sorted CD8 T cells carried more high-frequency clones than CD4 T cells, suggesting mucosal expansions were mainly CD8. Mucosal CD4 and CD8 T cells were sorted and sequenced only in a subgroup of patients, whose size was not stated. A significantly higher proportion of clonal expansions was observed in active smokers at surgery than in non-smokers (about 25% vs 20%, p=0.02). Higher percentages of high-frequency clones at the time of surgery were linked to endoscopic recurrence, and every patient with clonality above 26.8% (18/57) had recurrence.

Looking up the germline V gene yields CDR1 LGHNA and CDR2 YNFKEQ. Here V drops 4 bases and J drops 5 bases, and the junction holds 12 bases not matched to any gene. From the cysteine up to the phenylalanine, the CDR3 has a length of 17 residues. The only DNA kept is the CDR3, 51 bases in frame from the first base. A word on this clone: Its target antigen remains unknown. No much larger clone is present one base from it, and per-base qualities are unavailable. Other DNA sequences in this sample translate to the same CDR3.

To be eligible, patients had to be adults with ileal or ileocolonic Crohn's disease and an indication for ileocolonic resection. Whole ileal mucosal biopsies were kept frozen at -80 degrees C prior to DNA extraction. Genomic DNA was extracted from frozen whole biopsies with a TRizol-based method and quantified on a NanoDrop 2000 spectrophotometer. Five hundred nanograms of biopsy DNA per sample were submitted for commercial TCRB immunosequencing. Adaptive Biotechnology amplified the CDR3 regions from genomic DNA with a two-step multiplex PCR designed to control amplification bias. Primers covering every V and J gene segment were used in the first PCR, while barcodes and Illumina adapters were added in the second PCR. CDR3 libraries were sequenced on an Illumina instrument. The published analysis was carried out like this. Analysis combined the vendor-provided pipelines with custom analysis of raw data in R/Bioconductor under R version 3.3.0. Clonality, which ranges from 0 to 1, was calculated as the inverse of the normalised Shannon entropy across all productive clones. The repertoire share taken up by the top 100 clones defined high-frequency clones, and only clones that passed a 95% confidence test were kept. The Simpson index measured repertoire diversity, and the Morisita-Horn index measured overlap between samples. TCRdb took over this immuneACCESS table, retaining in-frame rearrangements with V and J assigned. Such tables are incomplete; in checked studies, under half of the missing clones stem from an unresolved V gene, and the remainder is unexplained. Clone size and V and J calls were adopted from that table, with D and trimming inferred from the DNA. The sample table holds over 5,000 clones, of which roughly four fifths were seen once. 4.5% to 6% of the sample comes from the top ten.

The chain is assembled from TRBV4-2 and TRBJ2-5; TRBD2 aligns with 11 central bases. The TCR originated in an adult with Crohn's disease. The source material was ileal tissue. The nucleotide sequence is TGTGCCAGCAGCCTCAGGGGTAGCGGGGGGGCCGGGGAGACCCAGTACTTC. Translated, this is CASSLRGSGGAGETQYF.